The next 19 T cell receptor beta chains were all read from a single sample in a study of blood T cell repertoires in COVID-19 (dated by TCRdb to 2018 to 2020). Library method: the immunoSEQ multiplex PCR assay. Sourced from immuneACCESS, this table was stored by TCRdb with only in-frame sequences that have V and J called. A share of the clones is absent; for the studies checked, an unresolved V gene accounts for under half, and the remainder has no known explanation. The sample table lists under 300,000 clones, about nine tenths of them with a count of one. Around 7.8% of the sample belongs to the ten largest clones. Sequenced material: peripheral blood. The source of these receptors is a man aged 55 to 70 who had recovered from COVID-19.

The chain carries TRBV6-1 and TRBJ1-2, with no clear D. V was shortened by 0 bases and J by 5 bases, with 10 bases between the two germline ends. CDR3 length equals 14 residues. The V gene's germline CDR1 is MNHNS and CDR2 SASEGT. The CDR3 DNA is TGTGCCAGCAGTGAAGCGAGGCCAGATTATGGCTACACCTTC. Residues: CASSEARPDYGYTF.

In nucleotides, the CDR3 is TGTGCCAGCAGCTGGAGCGGTAACACCGGGGAGCTGTTTTTT. Its protein is CASSWSGNTGELFF. The chain employs TRBV5-4 and TRBJ2-2; D is possibly TRBD2 (5 bases). CDR1 SGHNT and CDR2 YYREEE come from the germline V gene (reference sequence). The CDR3 spans 14 residues. The V end lost 3 bases, the J end lost 2 bases, and 8 bases lay between the germline ends.

This rearrangement joins TRBV2 to TRBJ1-1, with D uncertain. The CDR3 consists of 14 residues. Germline V lookup: CDR1 SNHLY, CDR2 FYNNEI. V was clipped by 4 bases and J by 0 bases, with 9 bases between them. CDR3 bases: TGTGCCAGCAGTGCCATTACAGTGAACACTGAAGCTTTCTTT. It yields the protein CASSAITVNTEAFF.

The chain joins TRBV2 to TRBJ2-3, with D perhaps matching TRBD1 (6 bases). Germline CDR1 reads SNHLY; CDR2 reads FYNNEI. V was shortened by 9 bases and J by 0 bases, with 16 bases between the two germline ends. CDR3 length equals 15 residues. CDR3 DNA sequence: TGTGCCAGGAAGGGGGACAAGACTAGCACAGATACGCAGTATTTT. Encoded protein: CARKGDKTSTDTQYF. The whole variable domain, remainder taken from reference TRBV2 and TRBJ2-3, is EPEVTQTPSHQVTQMGQEVILRCVPISNHLYFYWYRQILGQKVEFLVSFYNNEISEKSEIFDDQFSVERPDGSNFTLKIRSTKLEDSAMYFCARKGDKTSTDTQYFGPGTRLTVL.

This sequence joins TRBV24-1 and TRBJ2-5; TRBD1 matches at 7 bases. CDR3 length equals 13 residues. Germline CDR1 is KGHDR and CDR2 is SFDVKD. Trimming removed 8 bases from V and 5 bases from J; junction bases left unmatched: 7. The CDR3, as DNA: TGTGCCACCAACGACGACAGGGCCGAGACCCAGTACTTC. It specifies CATNDDRAETQYF.

V and J are TRBV6-1 and TRBJ1-5; D not resolved. CDR1 and CDR2 (germline): MNHNS, SASEGT. The V end lost 1 base, the J end lost 3 bases, and 10 bases lay between the germline ends. The CDR3 extends over 15 amino acids. The CDR3 loop is CASSEGRRSNQPQHF. Here the CDR3 DNA reads TGTGCCAGCAGTGAAGGTCGGAGGTCCAATCAGCCCCAGCATTTT.

The chain recombines TRBV30 with TRBJ1-1; 7 positions agree with TRBD1. This CDR3 spans 15 amino acids. Trimming removed 3 bases from V and 2 bases from J; junction bases left unmatched: 9. In germline, CDR1 is GTSNPN, CDR2 SVGIG (reference sequence). CDR3 loop: CAWRGRDRGNTEAFF. CDR3 nucleotides: TGTGCCTGGAGGGGCCGGGACAGAGGTAACACTGAAGCTTTCTTT.

The CDR3 DNA sequence: TGTGCCAGCAGCTTGCTGCTAAACTATGGCTACACCTTC. Protein product: CASSLLLNYGYTF. The chain joins TRBV11-2 to TRBJ1-2; D remains ambiguous. The germline gives CDR1 SGHAT, CDR2 FQNNGV. Between the trimmed V and J ends, which lost 3 bases and 2 bases, there was a span of 7 bases. This CDR3 comprises 13 residues.

In this sample, this clone turned up a few times. The gene calls are TRBV11-2 and TRBJ2-1; 8 bases are a match to TRBD1. CDR1 and CDR2 (germline): SGHAT, FQNNGV. This CDR3 is 15 amino acids long. V lost 2 bases, J lost 4 bases, and 4 bases stayed unmatched. The CDR3 loop reads CASSLQGARYNEQFF. The CDR3 DNA sequence: TGTGCCAGCAGCTTACAGGGGGCTCGGTACAATGAGCAGTTCTTC.

The chain employs TRBV6-5 and TRBJ2-7; weak D call: TRBD1 (6 bases). CDR3 length: 14 residues. CDR1 and CDR2 from the germline V gene are MNHEY and SVGAGI. The ends were cut back, 5 bases at V and 5 bases at J, with 16 bases in the middle. In DNA form, the CDR3 reads TGTGCCAGCAGTCCAGACAGGAATATAGACGAGCAGTACGTC. Protein product: CASSPDRNIDEQYV.

The V call is TRBV27, the J call TRBJ2-3, with 9 bases identical to TRBD1. V lost 3 bases, J lost 4 bases, and 5 bases stayed unmatched. The CDR3 loop spans 15 amino acids. CDR1 is MNHEY and CDR2 is SMNVEV in the germline V gene (reference sequence). CDR3 protein: CASSFGTGPPDTQYF. For the CDR3, the DNA is TGTGCCAGCAGTTTTGGGACAGGGCCGCCAGATACGCAGTATTTT.

The chain has TRBV14 and TRBJ1-2; D possibly corresponds to TRBD1 (5 bases). In germline, CDR1 is SGHDN, CDR2 FVKESK. Trimming pared 4 bases from V and 4 bases from J, leaving 13 bases between. The CDR3 contains 14 residues. The CDR3 DNA reads TGTGCCAGCAGCCGGGGCGACAGAGTCTATGGCTACACCTTC. Its protein product is CASSRGDRVYGYTF.

V is TRBV4-2 and J is TRBJ2-5, with D possibly being TRBD2 (7 bases). With 0 bases removed from V and 3 bases from J, the gap between germline ends came to 17 bases. Germline V gene sequence: CDR1 LGHNA, CDR2 YNFKEQ. The CDR3 is 17 amino acids. The CDR3 is CASSQDLRGAGEETQYF. The CDR3 nucleotides read TGTGCCAGCAGCCAAGATCTACGGGGGGCCGGTGAAGAGACCCAGTACTTC.

V usage is TRBV7-9 and J usage is TRBJ1-3; D not certain. Germline V lookup: CDR1 SEHNR, CDR2 FQNEAQ (reference sequence). The CDR3 is made up of 14 amino acids. V lost 5 bases to trimming and J lost 4 bases, with 12 bases between them. The CDR3 loop is CASSPSGSGNTIYF. The CDR3 bases are TGTGCCAGCAGCCCTAGCGGGTCCGGAAACACCATATATTTT.

This chain uses TRBV6-2 or TRBV6-3 with TRBJ1-1; 7 bases map to TRBD1. V trimming: 5 bases; J trimming: 2 bases; junction bases outside the gene matches: 2. From germline, CDR1 is MNHEY and CDR2 SVGEGT. This CDR3 spans 13 amino acids. CDR3 DNA: TGTGCCAGCAGTCGACAGGGAAACACTGAAGCTTTCTTT. As protein: CASSRQGNTEAFF.

The J gene is TRBJ2-3, the V gene TRBV7-9, with 8 bases that match TRBD1. Germline values: CDR1 SEHNR, CDR2 FQNEAQ (reference sequence). V shed 2 bases, J shed 3 bases, and the junction held 4 bases outside the gene matches. The CDR3 is 15 residues long. The CDR3: CASSLQGAQTDTQYF. In DNA form, the CDR3 reads TGTGCCAGCAGCTTACAGGGGGCGCAGACAGATACGCAGTATTTT. The full variable domain, in which reference TRBV7-9 and TRBJ2-3 provide the parts outside the CDR3, is DTGVSQNPRHKITKRGQNVTFRCDPISEHNRLYWYRQTLGQGPEFLTYFQNEAQLEKSRLLSDRFSAERPKGSFSTLEIQRTEQGDSAMYLCASSLQGAQTDTQYFGPGTRLTVL.

The V gene is TRBV21-1, the J gene TRBJ2-7; TRBD1, the D gene given by the table, was not confirmed from the DNA. TRBV21-1 is a pseudogene. The CDR3 consists of 15 residues. The CDR3 DNA reads TGTGCCAGCAGCAAAGTTTGGACAGGGTGTTACGAGCAGTACGTC. The encoded protein is CASSKVWTGCYEQYV.

This chain connects TRBV10-3 to TRBJ2-1; 10 positions match TRBD1. Germline V gene lookup returns CDR1 ENHRY and CDR2 SYGVKD. The CDR3 is made up of 15 amino acids. V lost 5 bases, J lost 7 bases, and 8 bases stayed unmatched. The CDR3 reads CAISPGTGVWNEQFF. The CDR3, as DNA: TGTGCCATCAGTCCGGGGACAGGGGTGTGGAATGAGCAGTTCTTC.

The chain is built from TRBV5-6 and TRBJ2-4, with D possibly matching TRBD2 (6 bases). CDR3 length: 13 residues. V was trimmed by 6 bases and J by 4 bases, leaving 11 bases between them. Germline lookup yields CDR1 SGHDT and CDR2 YYEEEE. CDR3 sequence: CASTPGLKNIQYF. CDR3 DNA: TGTGCCAGCACGCCGGGACTGAAAAACATTCAGTACTTC.